This is a list of T cell receptor beta chains from one sample in a study of blood T cells in healthy people across ages. In TCRdb, the 5' RACE reads were re-called with MiXCR into one record per CDR3 protein. Among roughly 1,500,000 distinct CDR3 sequences listed, 35% to 45% were seen once. Specimen: blood. These receptors were collected from a woman aged 18 to 35 in good health. The CDR3 runs from the conserved cysteine through the conserved F or W. Fields, in order: J gene, V gene, clone size, D gene, CDR3 DNA, CDR3 protein. A D gene is named only where the DNA matches it firmly. Some rows have no size entry. The others give once, few or many, or a class for an expanded clone.

TRBJ2-2 TRBV6-6 few TRBD2 TGTGCCAGCAGCACGGGAGGGGGAAGGACCGGGGAGCTGTTTTTT CASSTGGGRTGELFF
TRBJ2-1 TRBV5-5 - TRBD2 TGTGCCAGCAGCTTGGGTGGGACTAGCGGGGGAAACAATGAGCAGTTCTTC CASSLGGTSGGNNEQFF
TRBJ1-1 TRBV27 few TRBD1 TGTGCCAGCAGCCTCGGGACAGGGATCGCTGAAGCTTTCTTT CASSLGTGIAEAFF
TRBJ2-1 TRBV20-1 few TRBD2 TGCAGTGCCGGACTAGCGGGGGTTGACAATGAGCAGTTCTTC CSAGLAGVDNEQFF
TRBJ2-1 TRBV12-3/TRBV12-4 few TRBD2 TGTGCCAGCAGTGAGGCTAGCGGGAGTGGAAATGAGCAGTTCTTC CASSEASGSGNEQFF
TRBJ1-4 TRBV7-2 few - TGTGCCAGCAGCTTAGACGGGATATCTAATGAAAAACTGTTTTTT CASSLDGISNEKLFF
TRBJ2-7 TRBV5-1 - - TGCGCCAGCAGCGCGCAGCTACAGGGTCGCGAGCAGTACTTC CASSAQLQGREQYF
TRBJ2-7 TRBV14 - - TGTGCCAGCACGGAGGTGGTCTCCTACGAGCAGTACTTC CASTEVVSYEQYF
TRBJ2-5 TRBV28 - TRBD1 TGTGCCAGCAGTCCATTAGGGACAGGGGAAGAGACCCAGTACTTC CASSPLGTGEETQYF
TRBJ2-7 TRBV20-1 - - TGCAGTGCCCAGGTAGCCCACGAGCAGTACTTC CSAQVAHEQYF
TRBJ1-2 TRBV6-5 - - TGTGCCAGCACGGAAACAGCTCGTAACTATGGCTACACCTTC CASTETARNYGYTF
TRBJ1-4 TRBV5-1 few - TGCGCCAGCTGCATTAATGGGGCCGGGGGTGAAAAACTGTTTTTT CASCINGAGGEKLFF
TRBJ1-2 TRBV6-1 - - TGTGCCAGCAGTGTGCCCGCCTACCGAACCTCTAACTATGGCTACACCTTC CASSVPAYRTSNYGYTF
TRBJ1-2 TRBV29-1 - - TGCAGCGTTGGTGTGGGAGGCGGCATCGGCTACACCTTC CSVGVGGGIGYTF
TRBJ2-1 TRBV24-1 - - TGTGCCACCAGTGCACGGGGAGAGAGGGTCAATGAGCAGTTCTTC CATSARGERVNEQFF
TRBJ1-1 TRBV20-1 - TRBD1 TGCAGTGCTAGAGATGGCCGCGCAGGGGGCGTAACTGAAGCTTTCTTT CSARDGRAGGVTEAFF
TRBJ2-7 TRBV7-2 - - TGTGCCAGCAGCTTAGTCCGGTTAAATGAGCAGTACTTC CASSLVRLNEQYF
TRBJ1-1 TRBV10-3 - - TGTGCCATCAGGGAAGGGACGGGAAACACTGAAGCTTTCTTT CAIREGTGNTEAFF
TRBJ1-1 TRBV12-3/TRBV12-4 - - TGTGCCAGCAGCTTCCAGGTGGAAGCTTTCTTT CASSFQVEAFF
TRBJ1-4 TRBV12-3/TRBV12-4 - - TGTGCCAGCAGTTTAGTGGGGATAACTAATGAAAAACTGTTTTTT CASSLVGITNEKLFF
TRBJ2-3 TRBV7-3 few TRBD2 TGTGCCAGCAGCTTATGGTCTAGCGGTCGGGATACGCAGTATTTT CASSLWSSGRDTQYF
TRBJ2-3 TRBV11-2 - - TGTGCCAGCAGCTTAAGGGGGGGAGGGGGCGCGGATACGCAGTATTTT CASSLRGGGGADTQYF
TRBJ1-2 TRBV3-1 - - TGTGCCAGCAGTCCAAGAATCTCGCGGGCCTATGGCTACACCTTC CASSPRISRAYGYTF
TRBJ2-7 TRBV20-1 - TRBD2 TGCAGTGCTAGACAAAGCGGGAGTGTGAACGAGCAGTACTTC CSARQSGSVNEQYF
TRBJ1-1 TRBV12-3/TRBV12-4 few TRBD1 TGTGCCAGCAGTTACAGGGGTTTTACTGAAGCTTTCTTT CASSYRGFTEAFF
TRBJ1-1 TRBV10-3 - - TGTGCCATCAGCGAGAGTTTCGACACTTCTGAAGCTTTCTTT CAISESFDTSEAFF
TRBJ2-1 TRBV2 few TRBD1 TGTGCCAGCAGTGGTTTTTGGTACAGGGGTAAACTGTGGTTCTTC CASSGFWYRGKLWFF
TRBJ1-5 TRBV7-2 - - TGTGCCAGCAGCCCCTTTCGAGGGGGAAGTGGCAATCAGCCCCAGCATTTT CASSPFRGGSGNQPQHF
TRBJ2-7 TRBV10-3 few - TGTGCCATCGCGCCGGCCCCCAGCTACGAGCAGTACTTC CAIAPAPSYEQYF
TRBJ2-1 TRBV24-1 few TRBD2 TGTGCCACCAGTGATAAACTAGCGAATGAGCAGTTCTTC CATSDKLANEQFF
TRBJ2-3 TRBV6-7 - TRBD2 TGTGCCAGCAGTTACTCTACCCTAGCGGGCACAGATACGCAGTATTTT CASSYSTLAGTDTQYF
TRBJ2-7 TRBV2 - TRBD2 TGTGCCAGCAAGGCCGGGACTAACAATGAGCAGTACTTC CASKAGTNNEQYF
TRBJ1-2 TRBV9 - TRBD1 TGTGCCAGCAGCGTAGATGGACAGGGGGCGCTTCATGGCTACACCTTC CASSVDGQGALHGYTF
TRBJ2-4 TRBV12-3/TRBV12-4 - - TGTGCCAGCAGTTTAGAGTCATTAGCCAAAAACATTCAGTACTTC CASSLESLAKNIQYF
TRBJ2-7 TRBV20-1 - TRBD2 TGCAGTGCTCCCCCCGGACTAGCGGGCGAGCAGTACTTC CSAPPGLAGEQYF
TRBJ2-7 TRBV2 - - TGTGCCAGCATTGCGGGGTCTCGCAACGAGCAGTACTTC CASIAGSRNEQYF
TRBJ2-1 TRBV20-1 - TRBD2 TGCAGTGCCCCGGGGGGACTAACGAGCTCCTACAATGAGCAGTTCTTC CSAPGGLTSSYNEQFF
TRBJ2-3 TRBV6-5 - - TGTGCCAGCAGTTACTATGGGCGCGGTACGCAGTATTTT CASSYYGRGTQYF
TRBJ2-4 TRBV29-1 - TRBD1 TGCAGCGTTGGTACAGGGGGTCTGTACGGGCAGTACTTC CSVGTGGLYGQYF
TRBJ2-7 TRBV4-1 - - TGCGCCAGCAGCCAAGTAGGGTCAGGGAACAATGAGCAGTACTTC CASSQVGSGNNEQYF
TRBJ2-7 TRBV27 - TRBD2 TGTGCCAGCAGTGCGGGAGGTTGGTACGAGCAGTACTTC CASSAGGWYEQYF
TRBJ1-6 TRBV12-3/TRBV12-4 few - TGTGCCAGCAGTCCCAGGGGCAATAATTCACCCCTCCACTTT CASSPRGNNSPLHF